The 7 T cell receptor beta chains below were found in one sample sequenced in a study of blood T cells in healthy people across ages. A second PCR, run for about 6 to 12 cycles, used a sample-barcoded 5' primer plus a J-beta primer mix. Via MiXCR, TCRdb re-called the 5' RACE reads, giving one row per CDR3 protein. This sample has hundreds of thousands of distinct CDR3 sequences, with around 43% found just once. Sequenced sample: blood. The receptors come from a man aged 80 or over in good health.

This clonotype was counted only a few times. This chain links TRBV6-2 or TRBV6-3 with TRBJ2-5; D perhaps matches TRBD2 (5 bases). Germline loops: CDR1 MNHEY, CDR2 SVGEGT. The V gene lost 5 bases and the J gene lost 6 bases, with 10 bases spanning the gap. There are 12 residues in the CDR3. As DNA, the CDR3 is TGTGCCAGCAGTGGCGGGTACAAGACCCAGTACTTC. This codes for CASSGGYKTQYF.

At least ten counts were recorded for this clonotype. The CDR3 here is CASSQGNSPLHF. CDR3 nucleotides: TGTGCCAGCAGCCAGGGGAATTCACCCCTCCACTTT. The V call is TRBV11-2, the J call TRBJ1-6, with D perhaps TRBD1 (6 bases). The V and J ends lost 5 bases and 7 bases respectively, with 6 bases between them. The CDR3 spans 12 residues. Germline lookup yields CDR1 SGHAT and CDR2 FQNNGV.

The chain is built from TRBV6-2 or TRBV6-3 and TRBJ2-7; the D gene is possibly TRBD2 (5 bases). Germline lookup yields CDR1 MNHEY and CDR2 SVGEGT. CDR3 length equals 13 residues. V was cut by 2 bases and J by 12 bases, with 17 bases left in between. The CDR3 sequence: CASSYTLGLGSYF. As DNA, the CDR3 is TGTGCCAGCAGTTACACTCTAGGACTTGGGTCGTACTTC.

This clonotype has a handful of counts. The CDR3 is CASSASGRFADTQYF. In DNA form, the CDR3 reads TGTGCCAGCAGTGCTAGCGGGAGATTCGCAGATACGCAGTATTTT. This sequence joins TRBV28 and TRBJ2-3; TRBD2 agrees at 10 bases. The CDR3 runs 15 residues. The junction had 6 bases not matched to a gene; V was cut back by 5 bases and J by 4 bases. Germline V gene sequence: CDR1 MDHEN, CDR2 SYDVKM.

In this sample, this clonotype turned up once. V is TRBV18 and J is TRBJ1-4, with 9 bases matching TRBD1. This CDR3 is 15 amino acids long. Germline V gene data show CDR1 as KGHSH and CDR2 as LQKENI. The ends lost 3 bases at V and 5 bases at J; junction bases unmatched: 4. The CDR3 sequence: CASSPGQGQNEKLFF. The CDR3 DNA sequence: TGTGCCAGCTCACCGGGACAGGGCCAGAATGAAAAACTGTTTTTT.

This clonotype was found once. The chain is built from TRBV29-1 and TRBJ1-1, with D tentatively TRBD1 (5 bases). V lost 3 bases, J lost 5 bases, and 13 bases lay in between. The CDR3 is 13 amino acids. CDR1 is SQVTM, CDR2 ANQGSEA, per germline. CDR3 nucleotides: TGCAGCGTTGATTCAGGGCTGGGTACTGAAGCTTTCTTT. This encodes CSVDSGLGTEAFF.

The genes are TRBV6-2 or TRBV6-3 and TRBJ2-7; no firm D call. Trimming removed 6 bases at V and 5 bases at J, with 14 bases between. This CDR3 has 13 amino acids. The germline CDR1 and CDR2 sequences are MNHEY and SVGEGT. The CDR3 reads CASSLRAMDEQYF. The DNA of the CDR3 is TGTGCCAGCAGCCTAAGGGCGATGGACGAGCAGTACTTC.